This T cell receptor (beta chain) derives from a study of shared clonotypes between healthy human individuals. About the research overall: Donor composition was a couple of women and three men, aged 18 to 49. General study results and limits: With few donors, the genetic and exposure-history diversity represented was limited.

The naive CD8 subset, CD45RO-negative cells positively selected for CCR7, excluded terminally differentiated effector memory CD45RA+ cells. As regards this clone: No antigen is known for it.

Sorted-subset replicate PCR reactions contained around 220 ng DNA, corresponding to about 30,000 T cell genomes. Authors' data handling: Junction-only immunoSEQ sequences carried no quality scores, so filtering differed. Using immunoSEQ multiplex PCR, the repertoire was profiled, and TCRdb retains in-frame clones only, with some absent. That table is the source of V, J and clone size, and D and trimming were worked out from the DNA. The sample records about 590,000 clones, about 95% being singletons. Sequenced material: naive CD8+ T cells sorted from blood. The receptor was derived from a woman in her twenties or thirties in good health.

The CDR3 spells CASSLAAGYEQYF. In DNA, the CDR3 is TGTGCCAGCAGCTTGGCCGCTGGATACGAGCAGTACTTC. V and J are TRBV5-6 and TRBJ2-5; no firm D call. Near its end, the DNA agrees better with TRBJ2-7, so the J call may be wrong. Germline V gene sequence: CDR1 SGHDT, CDR2 YYEEEE. This CDR3 is 13 amino acids long.